This is a list of T cell receptor beta chains from one sample in a study of T cell changes during pregnancy in multiple sclerosis. The table came from immunoSEQ multiplex PCR; TCRdb's copy has only in-frame clones and leaves some out. This table has about 40,000 clones, 85% to 95% appearing once. The sample in question was peripheral blood, obtained before pregnancy. These receptors originate from a female donor with multiple sclerosis, enrolled in a pregnancy study. CDR3s include the opening cysteine and the closing phenylalanine or tryptophan. The D gene is left open where the match is weak. Size is stated for part of the rows, as once, few or many counts, or as a class when the clone is expanded.

j_call | v_call | clone_size | d_call | cdr3_aa | cdr3_nt
TRBJ2-3 | TRBV9 | - | - | CASSPPAGNTQYF | TGTGCCAGCAGCCCCCCTGCGGGCAATACGCAGTATTTT
TRBJ2-1 | TRBV19 | - | - | CASSISADEQFF | TGTGCCAGTAGTATATCAGCGGATGAGCAGTTCTTC
TRBJ2-1 | TRBV18 | - | - | CASSPPSLAVYNEQFF | TGTGCCAGCTCACCCCCATCTCTAGCAGTCTACAATGAGCAGTTCTTC
TRBJ1-3 | TRBV5-1 | - | TRBD1 | CASSLDRGRGNTIYF | TGCGCCAGCAGCTTGGATAGGGGGCGCGGAAACACCATATATTTT
TRBJ1-2 | TRBV1 | - | - | CTSSQGGANYGYTF | TGCACCAGCAGCCAAGGCGGAGCTAACTATGGCTACACCTTC
TRBJ1-6 | TRBV6-1 | - | TRBD1 | CASSDLPDRGDSPLHF | TGTGCCAGCAGTGACCTGCCGGACAGGGGTGATTCACCCCTCCACTTT
TRBJ2-1 | TRBV30 | - | TRBD1 | CAWSPGTGGSDEQFF | TGTGCCTGGAGTCCCGGGACAGGGGGGAGTGATGAGCAGTTCTTC
TRBJ2-7 | TRBV29-1 | - | - | CSVGEPLYEQYF | TGCAGCGTCGGGGAGCCCCTCTACGAGCAGTACTTC
TRBJ1-6 | TRBV6-5 | - | - | CASSPNLENSPLHF | TGTGCCAGCAGTCCTAACTTGGAGAATTCACCCCTCCACTTT
TRBJ1-3 | TRBV4-3 | - | - | CASSQDQGRGGNTIYF | TGCGCCAGCAGCCAAGATCAGGGTAGAGGAGGAAACACCATATATTTT
TRBJ1-5 | TRBV30 | - | TRBD1 | CAWRDRADQPQHF | TGTGCCTGGAGAGACAGGGCGGATCAGCCCCAGCATTTT
TRBJ1-5 | TRBV7-2 | - | - | CASSPDWGVSQPQHF | TGTGCCAGCAGCCCCGACTGGGGGGTGAGTCAGCCCCAGCATTTT
TRBJ2-7 | TRBV6-1 | - | - | CASSEVGTYYEQYF | TGTGCCAGCAGTGAAGTCGGGACTTACTACGAGCAGTACTTC
TRBJ1-5 | TRBV5-8 | - | TRBD1 | CASNRGDNQPQHF | TGTGCCAGCAACAGGGGAGACAATCAGCCCCAGCATTTT
TRBJ1-2 | TRBV19 | - | - | CASSIGGAGGYTF | TGTGCCAGTAGTATCGGAGGGGCAGGTGGCTACACCTTC
TRBJ2-1 | TRBV7-6 | - | TRBD1 | CASSQPGAGGTYNEQFF | TGTGCCAGCAGCCAACCGGGAGCAGGGGGCACCTACAATGAGCAGTTCTTC
TRBJ2-2 | TRBV4-2 | - | TRBD1 | CASSQVTDRGALNTGELFF | TGTGCCAGCAGCCAAGTAACGGACAGGGGCGCCCTGAACACCGGGGAGCTGTTTTTT
TRBJ2-2 | TRBV5-4 | - | - | CASSAQARDTGELFF | TGTGCCAGCAGCGCTCAAGCGCGGGACACCGGGGAGCTGTTTTTT
TRBJ2-1 | TRBV4-2 | - | TRBD2 | CASSQGREASDEQFF | TGTGCCAGCAGCCAAGGGCGGGAGGCATCGGATGAGCAGTTCTTC
TRBJ1-1 | TRBV4-1 | - | - | CASSQTGEAFF | TGCGCCAGCAGCCAAACAGGGGAAGCTTTCTTT
TRBJ1-4 | TRBV4-1 | - | TRBD1 | CASKKTGPNEKLFF | TGCGCCAGTAAGAAGACAGGGCCTAATGAAAAACTGTTTTTT
TRBJ2-7 | TRBV19 | - | TRBD2 | CASSILAGNSYEQYF | TGTGCCAGTAGTATTTTAGCGGGTAACTCCTACGAGCAGTACTTC
TRBJ2-7 | TRBV6-5 | - | - | CASSYGRLGSYEQYF | TGTGCCAGCAGTTACGGACGACTAGGGTCCTACGAGCAGTACTTC
TRBJ1-1 | TRBV5-1 | - | - | CASSLGQRELFF | TGCGCCAGCAGCTTGGGTCAGAGGGAGCTTTTCTTT
TRBJ2-7 | TRBV10-3 | - | TRBD1 | CAISGDRGTYEQYF | TGTGCCATCAGTGGGGACAGGGGTACCTACGAGCAGTACTTC
TRBJ1-2 | TRBV5-1 | few | - | CASRNSGDGYTF | TGCGCCAGCAGAAATAGCGGGGACGGCTACACCTTC
TRBJ1-3 | TRBV2 | - | - | CASTLRGGEHTIYF | TGTGCCAGCACCCTTCGGGGGGGAGAGCACACCATATATTTT
TRBJ1-4 | TRBV14 | - | TRBD1 | CASSQDRGGKEKLFF | TGTGCCAGCAGCCAAGATAGAGGGGGCAAAGAAAAACTGTTTTTT
TRBJ2-3 | TRBV25-1 | once | - | CASSEFLGADTQYF | TGTGCCAGCAGTGAATTTCTCGGGGCAGATACGCAGTATTTT
TRBJ2-3 | TRBV5-1 | - | - | CASRDRLSTDTQYF | TGCGCCAGCAGAGACAGGCTGAGCACAGATACGCAGTATTTT
TRBJ2-1 | TRBV5-1 | - | - | CASSLARAYNEQFF | TGCGCCAGCAGCTTGGCTCGGGCCTACAATGAGCAGTTCTTC
TRBJ1-2 | TRBV11-2 | - | - | CASSFTNYGYTF | TGTGCCAGCAGCTTCACTAACTATGGCTACACCTTC
TRBJ2-2 | TRBV4-2 | - | - | CASSQGPIAGGELFF | TGTGCCAGCAGCCAAGGACCGATCGCAGGCGGGGAGCTGTTTTTT
TRBJ2-4 | TRBV28 | - | TRBD1 | CASSLVGAGTGQRESIQYF | TGTGCCAGCAGTTTGGTTGGTGCGGGGACAGGGCAGCGGGAAAGCATTCAGTACTTC
TRBJ2-1 | TRBV6-5 | - | - | CASSPQVYEQFF | TGTGCCAGCAGCCCTCAGGTGTATGAGCAGTTCTTC
TRBJ2-7 | TRBV5-1 | - | TRBD2 | CASSPGTSGRYEQYF | TGCGCCAGCAGCCCCGGGACTAGCGGGAGGTACGAGCAGTACTTC
TRBJ2-7 | TRBV5-4 | - | TRBD2 | CASSVTSDYEQYF | TGTGCCAGCAGCGTGACTAGCGACTACGAGCAGTACTTC
TRBJ2-3 | TRBV5-1 | once | - | CASSLTTDTQYF | TGCGCCAGCAGCCTAACCACAGATACGCAGTATTTT
TRBJ2-3 | TRBV5-6 | - | - | CASSLSRERDTQYF | TGTGCCAGCAGCTTGTCACGGGAGAGAGATACGCAGTATTTT
TRBJ1-2 | TRBV9 | - | TRBD1 | CASSVGGGGGYTF | TGTGCCAGCAGCGTAGGAGGGGGCGGTGGCTACACCTTC
TRBJ2-2 | TRBV4-2 | - | TRBD1 | CASSPTDRGNTGELFF | TGTGCCAGCAGCCCCACCGACAGGGGAAACACCGGGGAGCTGTTTTTT
TRBJ2-6 | TRBV6-7 | - | - | CASRLQGDVLTF | TGTGCCAGCCGATTACAGGGAGACGTCCTGACTTTC
TRBJ1-4 | TRBV6-1 | - | - | CASSETPTGYLNEKLFF | TGTGCCAGCAGTGAAACTCCTACGGGGTACCTCAATGAAAAACTGTTTTTT
TRBJ2-5 | TRBV10-1 | once | - | CASSESYGGLETQYF | TGCGCCAGCAGTGAGTCATATGGAGGGTTGGAGACCCAGTACTTC
TRBJ2-7 | TRBV7-9 | - | - | CASSLGPDSYEQYF | TGTGCCAGCAGCTTAGGCCCGGACAGTTACGAGCAGTACTTC
TRBJ2-5 | TRBV18 | - | TRBD2 | CASSPEGTSRETQYF | TGTGCCAGCTCACCAGAGGGGACTAGCCGGGAGACCCAGTACTTC
TRBJ2-2 | TRBV19 | - | TRBD2 | CASSIEPGLAYTGELFF | TGTGCCAGTAGTATAGAACCGGGACTAGCTTACACCGGGGAGCTGTTTTTT
TRBJ2-3 | TRBV6-4 | once | - | CASSDSTGGGTDTQYF | TGTGCCAGCAGTGACTCGACTGGAGGAGGCACAGATACGCAGTATTTT
TRBJ2-5 | TRBV10-2 | - | TRBD2 | CASRRTSGKRWQETQYF | TGCGCCAGCAGGCGGACTAGCGGGAAGAGGTGGCAAGAGACCCAGTACTTC